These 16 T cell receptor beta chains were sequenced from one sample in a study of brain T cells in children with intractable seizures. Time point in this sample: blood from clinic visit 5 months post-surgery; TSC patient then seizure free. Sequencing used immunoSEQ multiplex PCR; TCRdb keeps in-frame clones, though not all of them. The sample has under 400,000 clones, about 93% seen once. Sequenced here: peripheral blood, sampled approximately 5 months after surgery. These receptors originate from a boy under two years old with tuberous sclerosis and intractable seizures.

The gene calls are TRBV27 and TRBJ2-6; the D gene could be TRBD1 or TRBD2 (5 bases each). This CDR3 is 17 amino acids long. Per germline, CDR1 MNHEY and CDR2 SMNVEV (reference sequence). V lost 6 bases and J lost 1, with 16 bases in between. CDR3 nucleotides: TGTGCCAGCAGGTCCTCCGGGACCGGTTCTGGGGCCAACGTCCTGACTTTC. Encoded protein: CASRSSGTGSGANVLTF.

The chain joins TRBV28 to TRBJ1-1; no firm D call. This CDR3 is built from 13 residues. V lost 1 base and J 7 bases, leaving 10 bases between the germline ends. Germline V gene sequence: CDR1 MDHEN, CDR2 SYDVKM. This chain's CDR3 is CASSLYSAVEAFF. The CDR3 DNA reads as TGTGCCAGCAGTTTATATTCGGCGGTTGAAGCTTTCTTT.

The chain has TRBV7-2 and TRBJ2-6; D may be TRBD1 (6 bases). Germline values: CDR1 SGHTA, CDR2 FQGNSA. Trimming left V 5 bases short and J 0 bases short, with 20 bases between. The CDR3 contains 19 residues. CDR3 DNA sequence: TGTGCCAGCAGCCAGGTCCCGGGACACCTAAACTCTGGGGCCAACGTCCTGACTTTC. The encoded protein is CASSQVPGHLNSGANVLTF.

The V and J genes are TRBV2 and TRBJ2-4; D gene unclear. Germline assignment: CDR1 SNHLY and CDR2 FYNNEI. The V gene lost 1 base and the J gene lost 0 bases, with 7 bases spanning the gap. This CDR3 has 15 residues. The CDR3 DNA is TGTGCCAGCAGTGAAGACGTAAAAGCCAAAAACATTCAGTACTTC. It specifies CASSEDVKAKNIQYF.

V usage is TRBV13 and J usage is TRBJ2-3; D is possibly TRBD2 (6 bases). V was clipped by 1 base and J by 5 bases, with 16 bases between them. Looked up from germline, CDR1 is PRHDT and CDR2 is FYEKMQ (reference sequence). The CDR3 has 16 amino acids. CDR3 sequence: CASSLDPTGGRDTQYF. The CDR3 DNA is TGTGCCAGCAGCTTAGATCCCACCGGGGGAAGAGATACGCAGTATTTT.

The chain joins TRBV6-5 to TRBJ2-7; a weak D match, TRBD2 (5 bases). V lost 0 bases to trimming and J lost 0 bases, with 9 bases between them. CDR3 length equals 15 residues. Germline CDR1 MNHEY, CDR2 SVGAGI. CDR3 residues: CASSYSEAFSYEQYF. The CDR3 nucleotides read TGTGCCAGCAGTTACTCGGAGGCCTTCTCCTACGAGCAGTACTTC.

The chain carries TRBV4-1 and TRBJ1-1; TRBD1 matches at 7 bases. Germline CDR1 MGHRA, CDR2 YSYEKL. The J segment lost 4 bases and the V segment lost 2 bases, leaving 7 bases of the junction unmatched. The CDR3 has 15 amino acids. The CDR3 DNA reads TGCGCCAGCAGCCAACCTACAGGGGCCCTCACTGAAGCTTTCTTT. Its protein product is CASSQPTGALTEAFF.

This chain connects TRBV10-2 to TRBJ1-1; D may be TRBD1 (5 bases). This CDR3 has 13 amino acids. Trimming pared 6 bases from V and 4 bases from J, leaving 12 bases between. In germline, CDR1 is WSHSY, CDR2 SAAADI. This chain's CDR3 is CASRQGWGTEAFF. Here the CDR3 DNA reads TGCGCCAGCAGGCAGGGTTGGGGCACTGAAGCTTTCTTT.

CDR3 coding DNA: TGTGCCAGTCGTAGCGGGCCGAGCTCCTACGAGCAGTACTTC. It yields the protein CASRSGPSSYEQYF. The gene calls are TRBV5-4 and TRBJ2-7; 7 nucleotides line up with TRBD2. Germline CDR1 SGHNT, CDR2 YYREEE (reference sequence). This CDR3 has 14 residues. V shed 8 bases and J 0 bases; nucleotides not matched to a gene: 8.

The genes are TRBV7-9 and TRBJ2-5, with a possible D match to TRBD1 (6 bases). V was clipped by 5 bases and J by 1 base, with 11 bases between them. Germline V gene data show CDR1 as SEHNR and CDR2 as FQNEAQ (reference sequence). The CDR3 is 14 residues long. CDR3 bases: TGTGCCAGCAGCCTAAGGACAGTCCAAGAGACCCAGTACTTC. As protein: CASSLRTVQETQYF.

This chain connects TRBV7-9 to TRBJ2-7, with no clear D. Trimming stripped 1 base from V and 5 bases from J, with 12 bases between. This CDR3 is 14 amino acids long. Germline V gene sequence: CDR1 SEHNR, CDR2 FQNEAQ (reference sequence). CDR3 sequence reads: CASSLVGRQHEQYF. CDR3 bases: TGTGCCAGCAGCTTAGTTGGCAGACAACACGAGCAGTACTTC.

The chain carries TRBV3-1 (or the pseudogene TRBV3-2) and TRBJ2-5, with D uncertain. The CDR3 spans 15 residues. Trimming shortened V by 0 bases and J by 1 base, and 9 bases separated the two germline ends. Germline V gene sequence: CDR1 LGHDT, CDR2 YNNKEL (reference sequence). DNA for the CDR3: TGTGCCAGCAGCCAAGAAACCTATTTCCAAGAGACCCAGTACTTC. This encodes CASSQETYFQETQYF.

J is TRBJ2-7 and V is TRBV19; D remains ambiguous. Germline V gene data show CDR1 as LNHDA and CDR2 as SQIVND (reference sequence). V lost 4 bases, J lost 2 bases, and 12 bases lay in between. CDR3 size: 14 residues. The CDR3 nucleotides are TGTGCCAGTAGTAGGACCCCAGGCCCCTACGAGCAGTACTTC. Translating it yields CASSRTPGPYEQYF.

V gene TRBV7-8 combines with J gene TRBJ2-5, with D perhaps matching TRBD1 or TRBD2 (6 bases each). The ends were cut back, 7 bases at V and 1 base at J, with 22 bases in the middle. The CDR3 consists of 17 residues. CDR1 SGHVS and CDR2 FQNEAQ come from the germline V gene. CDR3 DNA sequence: TGTGCCAGCACCCCCCGAGGGGGGCGATTCAGCCAAGAGACCCAGTACTTC. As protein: CASTPRGGRFSQETQYF. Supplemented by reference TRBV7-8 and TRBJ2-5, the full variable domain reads GAGVSQSPRYKVAKRGQDVALRCDPISGHVSLFWYQQALGQGPEFLTYFQNEAQLDKSGLPSDRFFAERPEGSVSTLKIQRTQQEDSAVYLCASTPRGGRFSQETQYFGPGTRLLVL.

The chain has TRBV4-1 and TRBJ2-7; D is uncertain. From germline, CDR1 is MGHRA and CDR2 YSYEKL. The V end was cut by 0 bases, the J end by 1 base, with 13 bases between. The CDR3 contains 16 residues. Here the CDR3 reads CASSQDPRRLSYEQYF. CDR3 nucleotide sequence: TGCGCCAGCAGCCAAGACCCCCGGAGATTATCCTACGAGCAGTACTTC.

The CDR3 spells CASSSSQGEQYF. The CDR3 nucleotides read TGTGCCAGCAGCTCTTCCCAGGGCGAGCAGTACTTC. The genes are TRBV7-9 and TRBJ2-7; a weak D match, TRBD1 (5 bases). The CDR3 has 12 residues. V was shortened by 4 bases and J by 6 bases, with 10 bases between the two germline ends. CDR1 is SEHNR, CDR2 FQNEAQ, per germline (reference sequence).